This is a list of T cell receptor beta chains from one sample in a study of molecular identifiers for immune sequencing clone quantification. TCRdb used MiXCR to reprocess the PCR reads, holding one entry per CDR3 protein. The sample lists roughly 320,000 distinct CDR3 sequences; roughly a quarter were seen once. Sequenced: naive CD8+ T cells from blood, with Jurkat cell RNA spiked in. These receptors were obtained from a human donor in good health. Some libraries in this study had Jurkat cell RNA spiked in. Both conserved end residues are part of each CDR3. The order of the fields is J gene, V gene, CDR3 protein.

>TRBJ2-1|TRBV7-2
CASSLYVTYNEQFF
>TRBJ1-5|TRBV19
CASSAGDRGYNQPQHF
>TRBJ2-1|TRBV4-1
CASSPLAQAYNEQFF
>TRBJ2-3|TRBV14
CASSQDVGWGDTQYF
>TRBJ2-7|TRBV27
CASSIRDTYEQYF
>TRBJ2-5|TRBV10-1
CASSESRGWETQYF
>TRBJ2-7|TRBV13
CASSLNGALQYF
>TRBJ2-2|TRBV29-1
CSVKITSGSAGELFF
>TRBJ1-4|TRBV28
CASTPVAYADEKLFF
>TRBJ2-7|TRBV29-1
CSVEAGTGGYEQYF
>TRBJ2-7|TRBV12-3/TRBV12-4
CASSLRDPDYEQYF
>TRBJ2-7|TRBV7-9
CASSQGAGLHEQYF
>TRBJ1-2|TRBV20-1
CSARDRGMNSNYGYTF
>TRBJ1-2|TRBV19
CASGPTTGPAVGYTF
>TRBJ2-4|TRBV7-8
CASSLKSPWLALAKNIQYF
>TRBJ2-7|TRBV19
CASSIIYGLSYEQYF
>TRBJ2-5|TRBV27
CASSLFGGEETQYF
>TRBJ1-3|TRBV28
CASRQRDGRGNTIYF
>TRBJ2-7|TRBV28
CASSLNYEQYF
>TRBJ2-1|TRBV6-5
CASSYLRTGNDEQFF
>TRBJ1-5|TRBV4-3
CASSQNTGGAQPQHF
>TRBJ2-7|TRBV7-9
CASSLTGTYEQYF
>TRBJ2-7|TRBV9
CASSVGSGVASEQYF
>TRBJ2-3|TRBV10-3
CAIGPVGGEADTQYF
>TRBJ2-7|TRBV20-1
CSARVLGLAQSYEQYF
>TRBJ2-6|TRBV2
CASRVDRETLVGASVLTF
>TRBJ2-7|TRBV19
CASRMTGGASYEQYF
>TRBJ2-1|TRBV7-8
CASSLGQGFNNEQSF
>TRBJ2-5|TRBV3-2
CASSRETLIETQYF
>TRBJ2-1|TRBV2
CARARDAVSSNEQFF
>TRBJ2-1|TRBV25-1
CASRLSGSSYNEQFF